These 17 T cell receptor beta chains originate from one sample sequenced in a study of graft-versus-host responses after intestinal transplantation. Generated by immunoSEQ multiplex PCR, the TCRdb table keeps only in-frame clones and is missing some. This sample has about 47,000 clones, with 85% to 95% found just once. This material consisted of PBMCs, taken around 330 days after intestinal transplant. These TCRs come from a human patient who received an intestinal transplant, so some T cells may come from the graft donor.

The rearrangement uses TRBV7-2 and TRBJ1-6, with D maybe TRBD1 (5 bases). CDR1 and CDR2 (germline): SGHTA, FQGNSA. Between the trimmed V and J ends, which lost 5 bases and 9 bases, there was a span of 14 bases. CDR3 size: 14 residues. CDR3 loop: CASSPGTLGSPLHF. The CDR3 DNA reads as TGTGCCAGCAGCCCCGGGACCTTAGGTTCACCCCTCCACTTT.

A single count supports this clone. The chain links TRBV6-6 to TRBJ2-1, with TRBD2 matching 11 bases. The V gene end was trimmed by 2 bases and the J gene end by 6 bases; junction bases not matched to a gene: 6. This CDR3 region has 16 residues. In germline, CDR1 is MNHNY, CDR2 SVGAGI (reference sequence). The CDR3 here is CASSYRSGRAFNEQFF. CDR3 DNA: TGTGCCAGCAGTTACCGTAGCGGGAGGGCCTTCAATGAGCAGTTCTTC.

The rearrangement uses TRBV5-1 and TRBJ1-1; unclear D gene. The CDR3 is 13 residues long. Germline V gives CDR1 SGHRS, CDR2 YFSETQ. Trimming took off 4 bases at V and 5 bases at J, with 12 bases between the two ends. The CDR3 protein is CASSLDQITEAFF. CDR3 bases: TGCGCCAGCAGCCTTGACCAGATAACTGAAGCTTTCTTT.

V gene TRBV7-9 combines with J gene TRBJ2-2; D may be TRBD2 (5 bases). Trimming pared 10 bases from V and 5 bases from J, leaving 8 bases between. Germline V CDR1 and CDR2: SEHNR, FQNEAQ (reference sequence). The CDR3 spans 11 residues. The CDR3 loop reads CATGETGELFF. CDR3 DNA: TGTGCCACCGGGGAAACCGGGGAGCTGTTTTTT.

The chain employs TRBV18 and TRBJ2-2, with TRBD1 as a possible D gene (6 bases). In germline, CDR1 is KGHSH, CDR2 LQKENI. This CDR3 comprises 16 residues. Trimming shortened V by 3 bases and J by 5 bases, and 16 bases separated the two germline ends. CDR3 coding DNA: TGTGCCAGCTCACCCTCCGGCAGGGGACCAACCGGGGAGCTGTTTTTT. This sequence encodes CASSPSGRGPTGELFF. Together with reference TRBV18 and TRBJ2-2, the CDR3 gives the full variable domain: NAGVMQNPRHLVRRRGQEARLRCSPMKGHSHVYWYRQLPEEGLKFMVYLQKENIIDESGMPKERFSAEFPKEGPSILRIQQVVRGDSAAYFCASSPSGRGPTGELFFGEGSRLTVL.

The rearrangement links TRBV7-2 to TRBJ1-1; no reliable D call. Germline loops: CDR1 SGHTA, CDR2 FQGNSA. V lost 2 bases and J lost 6, with 13 bases in between. This CDR3 contains 14 residues. The CDR3, as DNA: TGTGCCAGCAGCTTACCTGAAGGGTTCGCTGAAGCTTTCTTT. It specifies CASSLPEGFAEAFF. The variable domain in full, with the rest retrieved from reference TRBV7-2 and TRBJ1-1, is GAGVSQSPSNKVTEKGKDVELRCDPISGHTALYWYRQSLGQGLEFLIYFQGNSAPDKSGLPSDRFSAERTGGSVSTLTIQRTQQEDSAVYLCASSLPEGFAEAFFGQGTRLTVV.

The chain links TRBV5-5 to TRBJ2-7; D perhaps matches TRBD1 (6 bases). V was clipped by 4 bases and J by 10 bases, with 12 bases between them. Germline values: CDR1 SGHKS, CDR2 YYEKEE (reference sequence). The CDR3 runs 11 residues. CDR3 bases: TGTGCCAGCAGCCTTTACAGGGAACAGTACTTC. It yields the protein CASSLYREQYF.

The rearrangement links TRBV11-2 to TRBJ2-5; D possibly uses TRBD1 or TRBD2 (6 bases each). Trimming removed 1 base from V and 5 bases from J, with 11 bases in between. CDR1 SGHAT and CDR2 FQNNGV come from the germline V gene. The CDR3 totals 14 residues. The CDR3: CASSLVVGGETQYF. In DNA form, the CDR3 reads TGTGCCAGCAGCTTAGTGGTAGGGGGGGAGACCCAGTACTTC.

The rearrangement links TRBV6-1 to TRBJ2-7, with D possibly being TRBD1 (6 bases). V lost 6 bases, J lost 6 bases, and 15 bases lay in between. The CDR3 spans 13 residues. From germline, CDR1 is MNHNS and CDR2 SASEGT. CDR3 in amino acids: CASSPGTQFEQYF. The DNA for the CDR3 is TGTGCCAGCAGCCCCGGGACACAGTTCGAGCAGTACTTC.

This clone was observed once. J is TRBJ1-5 and V is TRBV6-5; D is ambiguous. This CDR3 is 14 amino acids long. The ends were cut back, 0 bases at V and 7 bases at J, with 10 bases in the middle. Germline lookup yields CDR1 MNHEY and CDR2 SVGAGI. The CDR3 DNA reads TGTGCCAGCAGTTACTCTACTCGTGCCCAGCCCCAGCATTTT. Translating it yields CASSYSTRAQPQHF.

V usage is TRBV19 and J usage is TRBJ2-1; 11 nucleotides align to TRBD2. CDR3 length: 14 residues. Looked up from germline, CDR1 is LNHDA and CDR2 is SQIVND (reference sequence). V lost 5 bases to trimming and J lost 10 bases; unmatched junction nucleotides: 7. This CDR3 is CASSPLTSGTEQFF. In DNA, the CDR3 is TGTGCCAGTAGTCCCCTGACTAGCGGGACAGAGCAGTTCTTC.

The V call is TRBV18, the J call TRBJ1-2; D may be TRBD1 (5 bases). The V end lost 1 base, the J end lost 7 bases, and 7 bases lay between the germline ends. CDR1 is KGHSH and CDR2 is LQKENI in the germline V gene. The CDR3 has 12 amino acids. CDR3 bases: TGTGCCAGCTCACCACGGGGGTTTGGCTACACCTTC. It translates to CASSPRGFGYTF.

This CDR3 is CASSATSGGAWKTQYF. The CDR3 nucleotides are TGTGCCAGCAGCGCAACTAGCGGGGGGGCCTGGAAGACCCAGTACTTC. This chain links TRBV5-4 with TRBJ2-5; 13 bases match TRBD2. The CDR3 is made up of 16 amino acids. CDR1 is SGHNT and CDR2 is YYREEE in the germline V gene (reference sequence). The V gene end was trimmed by 4 bases and the J gene end by 6 bases; junction bases not matched to a gene: 9.

This chain uses TRBV9 with TRBJ2-3; D might be TRBD1 (5 bases). This CDR3 region has 15 residues. V was shortened by 1 base and J by 3 bases, with 12 bases between the two germline ends. Germline V gives CDR1 SGDLS, CDR2 YYNGEE. This CDR3 reads CASSVRWGETDTQYF. The DNA of the CDR3 is TGTGCCAGCAGCGTAAGGTGGGGCGAGACAGATACGCAGTATTTT.

The J gene is TRBJ1-5, the V gene TRBV4-1; D is possibly TRBD1 (6 bases). Germline CDR1 is MGHRA and CDR2 is YSYEKL. Trimming cost V 3 bases and J 7 bases, with 19 bases left between them. This CDR3 is 16 amino acids long. CDR3 region: CASSHIVQGWNQPQHF. The DNA for the CDR3 is TGCGCCAGCAGCCACATCGTACAGGGATGGAACCAGCCCCAGCATTTT.

V is TRBV2 and J is TRBJ2-7; TRBD1 agrees at 8 bases. Germline V gene data show CDR1 as SNHLY and CDR2 as FYNNEI. The V gene end was trimmed by 3 bases and the J gene end by 2 bases; junction bases not matched to a gene: 6. This CDR3 region has 15 residues. The CDR3 region is CASSDSGQVAYEQYF. The DNA for the CDR3 is TGTGCCAGCAGTGACTCGGGACAGGTGGCCTACGAGCAGTACTTC.

This clone turned up a few times. The chain joins TRBV5-1 to TRBJ2-2; perhaps TRBD1 as D (5 bases). The CDR3 is 14 residues long. Germline CDR1 and CDR2: SGHRS and YFSETQ. V was cut by 4 bases and J by 3 bases, with 10 bases left in between. CDR3 region: CASSVQADTGELFF. DNA of the CDR3: TGCGCCAGCAGCGTACAGGCCGACACCGGGGAGCTGTTTTTT.